The rows below give T cell receptor beta chains drawn from one sample of a study of blood T cell repertoires in COVID-19. The table came from immunoSEQ multiplex PCR; TCRdb's copy has only in-frame clones and leaves some out. This sample has about 220,000 clones; 75% to 90% occur once, and the top ten carry roughly 3.7%. The specimen was PBMCs or T cells enriched from blood (not recorded which). These receptors were collected from a woman aged 18-29 years in a cohort exposed to, infected with or recovered from COVID-19 (not recorded which). The CDR3 runs from the conserved cysteine through the conserved F or W. D genes are given only for firm matches. Not every row has a clone size; where given, it reads once, few, many or a size class.

J,V,length,size,D,DNA,CDR3
TRBJ2-1,TRBV4-2,13,once,-,TGTGCCAGCAGCCAAGAGGCTGAGGGTGAGCAGTTCTTC,CASSQEAEGEQFF
TRBJ1-1,TRBV13,13,-,-,TGTGCCAGCAGCCCGGAGGGCACGGGCGGTGCTTTCTTT,CASSPEGTGGAFF
TRBJ1-1,TRBV4-1,15,-,TRBD1,TGCGCCAGCAGCGCAACAGGGGCCCCCTCCGCTGAAGCTTTCTTT,CASSATGAPSAEAFF
TRBJ1-3,TRBV7-9,15,-,-,TGTGCCAGCACCTCGGGGCTCTCCAGGGGAGACACCATATATTTT,CASTSGLSRGDTIYF
TRBJ1-3,TRBV9,16,-,-,TGTGCCAGCAGCGTAGACCCCCGACAGCCCCTCCACACCATATATTTT,CASSVDPRQPLHTIYF
TRBJ1-4,TRBV6-5,14,once,-,TGTGCCAGCAGTTACGGGGGGGGCGATGAAAAACTGTTTTTT,CASSYGGGDEKLFF
TRBJ2-3,TRBV24-1,14,-,-,TGTGCCACCAGTGATTTCTCCGGGGTGGATACGCAGTATTTT,CATSDFSGVDTQYF
TRBJ1-1,TRBV20-1,13,-,TRBD1,TGCAGTGCTAGTCAGGGGGCGAACACTGAAGCTTTCTTT,CSASQGANTEAFF
TRBJ2-3,TRBV2,13,-,-,TGTGCCAGCAGCGATATAAGGAGGGATACGCAGTATTTT,CASSDIRRDTQYF
TRBJ2-3,TRBV5-1,18,-,TRBD2,TGCGCCAGCAGCCTCGGACTAGCGGGGGGGTCTTTGACGGATACGCAGTATTTT,CASSLGLAGGSLTDTQYF
TRBJ1-3,TRBV3-1/TRBV3-2,16,-,-,TGTGCCAGCAGCCCGAGGGACTCTCTCCCTGGAAACACCATATATTTT,CASSPRDSLPGNTIYF
TRBJ1-5,TRBV27,14,-,-,TGTGCCAGCAGTTTAAGGGGCTTCAATCAGCCCCAGCATTTT,CASSLRGFNQPQHF
TRBJ1-2,TRBV18,13,-,TRBD1,TGTGCCAGCTCACCGACAGGGTCGGGCGGCTACACCTTC,CASSPTGSGGYTF
TRBJ1-6,TRBV25-1,17,-,TRBD1,TGTGCCAGCAGTACGTGGACAGGGAGCTCCTATAATTCACCCCTCCACTTT,CASSTWTGSSYNSPLHF
TRBJ2-3,TRBV5-1,15,-,TRBD2,TGCGCCAGCAGCTTGGAGCGGGGGTGGTCAGATACGCAGTATTTT,CASSLERGWSDTQYF
TRBJ2-1,TRBV2,14,-,-,TGTGCCAGCAGTTATCCTAGCCCCTCAGTTGAGCAGTTCTTC,CASSYPSPSVEQFF
TRBJ2-2,TRBV6-5,14,once,-,TGTGCCACCCAAGACACCTCGAACACCGGGGAGCTGTTTTTT,CATQDTSNTGELFF